These T cell receptor beta chains were read from a single sample in a study of siplizumab effects on memory and regulatory T cells. Profiled with immunoSEQ multiplex PCR; TCRdb holds only in-frame clones, not every one. The repertoire holds 50,000 to 70,000 clones, with around 96% as singletons. The sequenced sample consisted of naive CD8+ T cells sorted from blood. These receptor sequences come from a human donor in good health. Each CDR3 is given with its conserved first and last residue. Each record gives: J gene, V gene, D gene, clone size, CDR3 DNA, CDR3 protein. D genes are given only for firm matches. A clone size is listed for some rows: how often the clone was seen (once, few, many), or a class if it is expanded.

>TRBJ2-2|TRBV30|-|-
TGTGCCTGGAGTTGGGGCACCGGGGAGCTGTTTTTT
CAWSWGTGELFF
>TRBJ1-3|TRBV6-5|-|-
TGTGCCAGCAGTTACTCTATGACGGACTCTGGAAACACCATATATTTT
CASSYSMTDSGNTIYF
>TRBJ2-1|TRBV30|-|-
TGTGCCTGGGGCCACCCTGGGGGTGAGCAGTTCTTC
CAWGHPGGEQFF
>TRBJ1-2|TRBV7-8|TRBD1|-
TGTGCCAGCAGCTTTTTGATGTCCGGGACAGGGTTGGACTACACCTTC
CASSFLMSGTGLDYTF
>TRBJ2-2|TRBV5-1|TRBD2|-
TGCGCCAGCAGCTGGACTAGCGGTCCCACCGGGGAGCTGTTTTTT
CASSWTSGPTGELFF
>TRBJ2-5|TRBV7-6|-|-
TGTGCCAGCAGCTTCCCCCCCCCGTACCAAGAGACCCAGTACTTC
CASSFPPPYQETQYF
>TRBJ2-2|TRBV27|-|-
TGTGCCAGCAGTTTAATTGGGACCGGGGAGCTGTTTTTT
CASSLIGTGELFF
>TRBJ2-1|TRBV5-4|-|-
TGTGCCAGCAGCTTCGGCGGCGCGAATGAGCAGTTCTTC
CASSFGGANEQFF
>TRBJ2-4|TRBV5-4|-|-
TGTGCCGGCAGCTTCATGGGGGGATTAGCCAAAAACATTCAGTACTTC
CAGSFMGGLAKNIQYF
>TRBJ2-3|TRBV10-3|-|-
TGTGCCCTCAAAGGATACGCTAGCACAGATACGCAGTATTTT
CALKGYASTDTQYF
>TRBJ2-2|TRBV9|-|-
TGTGCCAGCAGCGTAGGTGTCGGGGGCTCCGGGGAGCTGTTTTTT
CASSVGVGGSGELFF
>TRBJ1-1|TRBV19|-|once
TGTGCCAGTAGCCCTTCCCGGGGGAACACTGAAGCTTTCTTT
CASSPSRGNTEAFF
>TRBJ2-3|TRBV15|-|-
TGTGCCACCAGTATTGCTGCTCTCAGGACAGATACGCAGTATTTT
CATSIAALRTDTQYF
>TRBJ2-7|TRBV27|TRBD1|-
TGTGCCAGCAGGGGGGGACAGGGGAAATACGAGCAGTACTTC
CASRGGQGKYEQYF
>TRBJ1-2|TRBV5-4|-|-
TGTGCCAGCGGAGCCCGGGACGAAGAAGGCTACACCTTC
CASGARDEEGYTF
>TRBJ2-1|TRBV7-9|TRBD2|-
TGTGCCAGCAGCTTAGACGGGACTAGCGGTTACAATGAGCAGTTCTTC
CASSLDGTSGYNEQFF
>TRBJ2-1|TRBV14|-|-
TGTGCCACCTCGAAGGGCAATGAGCAGTTCTTC
CATSKGNEQFF
>TRBJ2-7|TRBV10-2|-|once
TGCGCCAGCAGTGAGTCCCCCGAGCAGTACTTC
CASSESPEQYF
>TRBJ2-3|TRBV5-4|TRBD2|-
TGTGCCAGCAGCTTTAGCGGGGGGGCATCAGATACGCAGTATTTT
CASSFSGGASDTQYF
>TRBJ2-3|TRBV9|TRBD2|once
TGTGCCAGCAGCGTAGCGGGGGGGGACGCAGATACGCAGTATTTT
CASSVAGGDADTQYF
>TRBJ2-1|TRBV5-4|TRBD2|-
TGTGCCAGCAGTCTGGCGGGGGGGCTTTACAATGAGCAGTTCTTC
CASSLAGGLYNEQFF
>TRBJ2-2|TRBV9|-|-
TGTGCCAGCAGCGTAGATGGTGCGAACACCGGGGAGCTGTTTTTT
CASSVDGANTGELFF
>TRBJ1-2|TRBV7-9|-|-
TGTGCCAGCAGCCCAACCCATGGCTACACCTTC
CASSPTHGYTF
>TRBJ1-1|TRBV2|TRBD1|-
TGTGCCAGCAGTGAGGGACAGGAGGAAGCTTTCTTT
CASSEGQEEAFF
>TRBJ2-5|TRBV4-1|-|-
TGCGCCAGCAGCCAAGATCCAGGGAACCAAGAGACCCAGTACTTC
CASSQDPGNQETQYF
>TRBJ2-6|TRBV5-1|-|-
TGCGCCAGCAGCTTGTTGGGGGCTCTATTCTCTGGGGCCAACGTCCTGACTTTC
CASSLLGALFSGANVLTF
>TRBJ1-2|TRBV6-5|-|-
TGTGCCAGCAGCCCCACCTCGGTTGGCTACACCTTC
CASSPTSVGYTF
>TRBJ1-2|TRBV28|TRBD1|-
TGTGCCAGCAGTTTAGACAGGGGGAAGGATGGCTACACCTTC
CASSLDRGKDGYTF
>TRBJ1-2|TRBV30|-|-
TGTGCCTTATTAGTCACTGGCTACACCTTC
CALLVTGYTF
>TRBJ2-7|TRBV6-5|-|-
TGTGCCAGCGAGGGAACAGGGAGTTTATCCTACGAGCAGTACTTC
CASEGTGSLSYEQYF
>TRBJ1-1|TRBV6-5|TRBD1|-
TGTGCCAGCAGTTTTGGACAGGGAAACACTGAAGCTTTCTTT
CASSFGQGNTEAFF
>TRBJ2-1|TRBV9|-|-
TGTGCCAGCAGCGCAGGCATTGTGTACAATGAGCAGTTCTTC
CASSAGIVYNEQFF
>TRBJ2-7|TRBV7-6|-|-
TGTGCCAGCAGCACCCGGGACGGGGGCACCTACGAGCAGTACTTC
CASSTRDGGTYEQYF
>TRBJ2-2|TRBV30|-|-
TGTGCCTGGGGGGTCACCGGGGAGCTGTTTTTT
CAWGVTGELFF
>TRBJ2-4|TRBV4-3|TRBD2|-
TGCGCCAGCAGCCAAGTGGTTGCGGGGGGCCAGGTGAATGACATTCAGTACTTC
CASSQVVAGGQVNDIQYF